These 23 T cell receptor beta chains were sequenced from one sample in a study of T cell responses to AZD1222 COVID-19 vaccine. The table came from immunoSEQ multiplex PCR; TCRdb's copy has only in-frame clones and leaves some out. The top ten hold over 4.5% of the sample, which has about 160,000 clones, about 90% seen once. The sequencing used peripheral blood, collected on day 0 of AZD1222 vaccination. The receptors shown here come from an adult in good health.

This chain connects TRBV28 to TRBJ1-1, with no clear D. Germline loops: CDR1 MDHEN, CDR2 SYDVKM. This CDR3 has 15 residues. V was clipped by 5 bases and J by 1 base, with 14 bases between them. CDR3 residues: CASSPGGAPNTEAFF. Here the CDR3 DNA reads TGTGCCAGCAGTCCCGGTGGTGCCCCGAACACTGAAGCTTTCTTT. The full variable domain, completed using reference TRBV28 and TRBJ1-1, is DVKVTQSSRYLVKRTGEKVFLECVQDMDHENMFWYRQDPGLGLRLIYFSYDVKMKEKGDIPEGYSVSREKKERFSLILESASTNQTSMYLCASSPGGAPNTEAFFGQGTRLTVV.

This clone was seen only a few times. The J gene is TRBJ2-7, the V gene TRBV4-3; weak D call: TRBD2 (6 bases). Germline loops: CDR1 LGHNA, CDR2 YSLEER. The CDR3 totals 14 residues. Trimming removed 6 bases at V and 1 base at J, with 13 bases between. The CDR3 sequence: CASRPGTLSYEQYF. The CDR3 region has the DNA TGCGCCAGCAGGCCCGGGACTTTATCCTACGAGCAGTACTTC.

The chain employs TRBV4-3 and TRBJ1-5, with a weak D call TRBD1 (5 bases). Trimming pared 0 bases from V and 0 bases from J, leaving 6 bases between. Germline V gene data show CDR1 as LGHNA and CDR2 as YSLEER. The CDR3 contains 15 residues. CDR3 loop: CASSQEGVSNQPQHF. CDR3 nucleotide sequence: TGCGCCAGCAGCCAAGAAGGGGTTAGCAATCAGCCCCAGCATTTT.

This clone was counted a single time. The rearrangement uses TRBV7-2 and TRBJ1-5; D remains ambiguous. The CDR3 loop spans 16 amino acids. CDR1 and CDR2 from the germline V gene are SGHTA and FQGNSA. Trimming removed 1 base at V and 1 base at J, with 11 bases between. CDR3 sequence (DNA): TGTGCCAGCAGCTTAGTGGCAGAAGGGAGCAATCAGCCCCAGCATTTT. Translation: CASSLVAEGSNQPQHF.

The chain couples TRBV3-1 (or the pseudogene TRBV3-2) to TRBJ2-7, with TRBD2 identical over 8 bases. V was pared by 3 bases and J by 4 bases, with 14 bases of the junction left unmatched. The CDR3 is 17 residues long. Germline V gene lookup returns CDR1 LGHDT and CDR2 YNNKEL (reference sequence). This chain's CDR3 is CASSQDPSGHATYEQYF. In DNA form, the CDR3 reads TGTGCCAGCAGCCAGGACCCTAGCGGGCATGCGACTTACGAGCAGTACTTC.

This clone was counted ten times or more. The V and J genes are TRBV28 and TRBJ1-1; 9 bases agree with TRBD1. Germline V CDR1 and CDR2: MDHEN, SYDVKM. Unmatched junction bases numbered 7, after V lost 10 bases and J lost 7 bases. The length of the CDR3 is 12 residues. The CDR3 reads CATNTGGGEAFF. Here the CDR3 DNA reads TGTGCCACCAATACAGGGGGCGGTGAAGCTTTCTTT.

The chain couples TRBV7-2 to TRBJ1-2; D may be TRBD1 (6 bases). Trimming removed 5 bases from V and 5 bases from J, with 21 bases in between. The germline gives CDR1 SGHTA, CDR2 FQGNSA. The length of the CDR3 is 16 residues. The DNA for the CDR3 is TGTGCCAGCAGCCAAGAAAAGGGACGAGGGACATATGGCTACACCTTC. Its translation is CASSQEKGRGTYGYTF.

J is TRBJ2-1 and V is TRBV10-3; D ambiguous. CDR3 size: 11 residues. V lost 1 base and J lost 8, with 3 bases in between. Germline CDR1 ENHRY, CDR2 SYGVKD. The CDR3 reads CAISEFDEQFF. The CDR3 DNA reads as TGTGCCATCAGTGAGTTTGATGAGCAGTTCTTC.

This chain connects TRBV28 to TRBJ1-2, with D perhaps matching TRBD1 (6 bases). CDR1 is MDHEN and CDR2 is SYDVKM in the germline V gene. The V and J ends lost 8 bases and 0 bases respectively, with 13 bases between them. The CDR3 totals 14 residues. DNA for the CDR3: TGTGCCAGCCAGCGACAGGTCCCTAACTATGGCTACACCTTC. It translates to CASQRQVPNYGYTF.

This clone was seen only once. The chain couples TRBV3-1 (or the pseudogene TRBV3-2) to TRBJ2-1; a possible D gene is TRBD2 (5 bases). The germline V and J ends were trimmed by 2 bases and 4 bases, with 18 bases remaining between them. This CDR3 is built from 17 residues. In germline, CDR1 is LGHDT, CDR2 YNNKEL (reference sequence). The CDR3 reads CASSQPRGILGYNEQFF. CDR3 DNA sequence: TGTGCCAGCAGCCAACCCCGGGGTATCCTGGGTTACAATGAGCAGTTCTTC.

This clone occurred once. This chain connects TRBV11-3 to TRBJ2-5, with 7 bases that match TRBD1. Trimming removed 5 bases from V and 5 bases from J; junction bases left unmatched: 5. CDR1 SGHNT and CDR2 YENEEA come from the germline V gene. The CDR3 sequence is 13 residues long. DNA for the CDR3: TGTGCCAGCAGCAGACAGGGATTCGAGACCCAGTACTTC. It specifies CASSRQGFETQYF.

This chain links TRBV10-3 with TRBJ1-5, with D unclear. Deletions cut 6 bases from V and 3 bases from J, with 6 bases between. The CDR3 covers 12 residues. Germline-derived CDR1 and CDR2 are ENHRY and SYGVKD. CDR3 loop: CAIRGSNQPQHF. The CDR3 nucleotides read TGTGCCATCAGAGGGTCCAATCAGCCCCAGCATTTT.

This clone was found once. The rearrangement uses TRBV4-3 and TRBJ1-1; TRBD1 agrees at 7 bases. Per the germline V gene, CDR1 is LGHNA and CDR2 is YSLEER. The V segment lost 2 bases and the J segment 5 bases; nucleotides outside the gene matches: 11. The CDR3 consists of 16 residues. CDR3 region: CASSQRAAQGSTEAFF. The DNA of the CDR3 is TGCGCCAGCAGCCAACGGGCGGCACAGGGGAGTACTGAAGCTTTCTTT.

This chain joins TRBV7-9 and TRBJ2-7, with TRBD2 as a possible D gene (6 bases). Germline lookup yields CDR1 SEHNR and CDR2 FQNEAQ (reference sequence). V lost 3 bases, J lost 2 bases, and 20 bases lay in between. The CDR3 is made up of 17 amino acids. The CDR3 DNA is TGTGCCAGCAGCTTTTCCCCTCGTGGCGGGGCCCCCTACGAGCAGTACTTC. Translation gives CASSFSPRGGAPYEQYF.

J is TRBJ1-3 and V is TRBV30; possibly TRBD1 for D (5 bases). V was clipped by 0 bases and J by 4 bases, with 13 bases between them. This CDR3 spans 15 amino acids. Germline CDR1 is GTSNPN and CDR2 is SVGIG (reference sequence). The CDR3 sequence is CAWSVRARAGNTIYF. The CDR3 bases are TGTGCCTGGAGTGTAAGGGCCAGGGCGGGAAACACCATATATTTT.

This clone was recorded only once. V gene TRBV30 combines with J gene TRBJ1-1, with unresolved D. The CDR3 sequence is 13 residues long. Germline CDR1 GTSNPN, CDR2 SVGIG (reference sequence). The V end lost 2 bases, the J end lost 1 base, and 8 bases lay between the germline ends. The CDR3 region has the DNA TGTGCCTGGAGTTGGCAGAAGAACACTGAAGCTTTCTTT. It translates to CAWSWQKNTEAFF.

The V and J genes are TRBV19 and TRBJ2-2, with a tentative D call TRBD1 (6 bases). V was trimmed by 6 bases and J by 2 bases, leaving 13 bases between them. The germline CDR1 and CDR2 sequences are LNHDA and SQIVND (reference sequence). This CDR3 spans 15 amino acids. The CDR3 sequence is CASRIGDINTGELFF. CDR3 nucleotide sequence: TGTGCCAGTAGAATTGGGGACATAAACACCGGGGAGCTGTTTTTT.

The chain employs TRBV29-1 and TRBJ2-3; TRBD2 aligns across 14 bases. CDR3 length equals 14 residues. V shed 6 bases and J 10 bases; nucleotides not matched to a gene: 9. Germline CDR1 is SQVTM and CDR2 is ANQGSEA. DNA for the CDR3: TGCAGCGTGCCGACTAGCGGGAGGGCCCGGGCGCAGTATTTT. It specifies CSVPTSGRARAQYF.

The chain carries TRBV2 and TRBJ2-5; D may be TRBD1 (6 bases). The CDR3 runs to 15 residues. Trimming took off 6 bases at V and 7 bases at J, with 21 bases between the two ends. The germline V gene encodes CDR1 SNHLY and CDR2 FYNNEI. The chain's CDR3 is CASRYRVGLVVTQYF. The CDR3 DNA reads as TGTGCCAGCAGGTACAGGGTAGGCCTGGTCGTGACCCAGTACTTC.

This clone was seen a handful of times. The rearrangement uses TRBV7-2 and TRBJ2-7; 9 nucleotides align to TRBD1. The CDR3 extends over 19 amino acids. The V gene end was trimmed by 4 bases and the J gene end by 3 bases; junction bases not matched to a gene: 19. Germline V gene lookup returns CDR1 SGHTA and CDR2 FQGNSA. CDR3 residues: CASSSMGRTGQGFFYEQYF. The CDR3 DNA is TGTGCCAGCAGCTCTATGGGCCGGACGGGACAGGGTTTTTTCTACGAGCAGTACTTC.

The chain combines TRBV6-5 with TRBJ1-5; D uncertain. The CDR3 spans 11 residues. Looked up from germline, CDR1 is MNHEY and CDR2 is SVGAGI. Trimming took 7 bases from V and 11 from J, leaving 12 bases between them. CDR3 protein: CASNNDVTQHF. CDR3 bases: TGTGCCAGCAACAATGATGTGACCCAGCATTTT.

This chain joins TRBV19 and TRBJ2-1; 8 bases fit TRBD2. The germline V gene encodes CDR1 LNHDA and CDR2 SQIVND (reference sequence). The CDR3 consists of 13 residues. The ends lost 8 bases at V and 8 bases at J; junction bases unmatched: 8. The CDR3 reads CASFPGGHHEQFF. As DNA, the CDR3 is TGTGCCAGTTTCCCGGGAGGGCACCATGAGCAGTTCTTC.

In its sample, this clone was seen a few times. J is TRBJ1-3 and V is TRBV9, with D unresolved. Germline CDR1 is SGDLS and CDR2 is YYNGEE. V lost 2 bases, J lost 2 bases, and 2 bases lay in between. The CDR3 loop spans 12 amino acids. The CDR3, as DNA: TGTGCCAGCAGCGTTCCTGGAAACACCATATATTTT. This encodes CASSVPGNTIYF.